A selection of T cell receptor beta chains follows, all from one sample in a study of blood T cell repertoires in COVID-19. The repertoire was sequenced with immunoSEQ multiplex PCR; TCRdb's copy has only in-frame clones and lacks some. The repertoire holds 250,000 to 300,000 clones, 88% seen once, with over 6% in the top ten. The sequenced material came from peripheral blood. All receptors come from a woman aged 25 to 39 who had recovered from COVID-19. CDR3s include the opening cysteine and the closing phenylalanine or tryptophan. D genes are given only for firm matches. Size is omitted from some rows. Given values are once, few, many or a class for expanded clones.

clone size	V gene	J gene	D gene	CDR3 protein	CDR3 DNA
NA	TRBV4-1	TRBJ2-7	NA	CASSHVLTGFGEQYF	TGCGCCAGCAGCCATGTGCTAACAGGGTTTGGGGAGCAGTACTTC
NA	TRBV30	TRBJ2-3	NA	CAWRTGTAQYF	TGTGCCTGGAGGACAGGTACAGCGCAGTATTTT
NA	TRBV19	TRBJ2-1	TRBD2	CASSDSGGSHNEQFF	TGTGCCAGTTCTGATAGCGGGGGGAGCCACAATGAGCAGTTCTTC
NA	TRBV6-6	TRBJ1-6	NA	CASSYQGLNSPLHF	TGTGCCAGCAGTTACCAGGGCCTTAATTCACCCCTCCACTTT
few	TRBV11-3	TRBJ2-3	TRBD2	CASSSSRLAGEIDTQYF	TGTGCCAGCAGCTCCTCCCGACTAGCGGGGGAAATAGATACGCAGTATTTT
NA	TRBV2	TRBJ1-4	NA	CASSLEWNEKLFF	TGTGCCAGCAGTCTGGAGTGGAATGAAAAACTGTTTTTT
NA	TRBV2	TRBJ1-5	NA	CASSEQAHNQPQHF	TGTGCCAGCAGTGAACAGGCTCACAATCAGCCCCAGCATTTT
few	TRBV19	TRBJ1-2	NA	CASSIGQYGWYGYTF	TGTGCCAGTAGTATAGGACAGTACGGTTGGTATGGCTACACCTTC
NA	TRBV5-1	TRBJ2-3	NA	CASKEGDTQYF	TGCGCCAGCAAAGAGGGCGATACGCAGTATTTT
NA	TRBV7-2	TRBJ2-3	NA	CASSFYGDTQYF	TGTGCCAGCAGCTTTTACGGAGATACGCAGTATTTT
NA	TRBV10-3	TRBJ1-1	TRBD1	CAIRTGIDTEAFF	TGTGCCATCCGGACAGGGATAGACACTGAAGCTTTCTTT
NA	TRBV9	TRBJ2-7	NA	CASSVGVGGEQYF	TGTGCCAGCAGCGTAGGTGTAGGGGGCGAGCAGTACTTC
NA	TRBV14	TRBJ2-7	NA	CASSQGWDTYEQYF	TGTGCCAGCAGCCAAGGTTGGGACACCTACGAGCAGTACTTC
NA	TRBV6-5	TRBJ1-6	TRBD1	CASTRQGADSPLHF	TGTGCCAGCACCAGACAGGGGGCAGATTCACCCCTCCACTTT
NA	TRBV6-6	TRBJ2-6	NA	CALGGGGSGANVLTF	TGTGCCCTGGGGGGCGGGGGCTCTGGGGCCAACGTCCTGACTTTC
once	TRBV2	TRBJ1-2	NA	CASSVLQGDGYTF	TGTGCCAGCAGTGTTCTGCAGGGTGATGGCTACACCTTC
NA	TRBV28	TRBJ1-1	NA	CASSLVQGGGNTEAFF	TGTGCCAGCAGTTTAGTGCAGGGAGGTGGGAACACTGAAGCTTTCTTT
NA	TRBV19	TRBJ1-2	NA	CASSITGFLYGYTF	TGTGCCAGTAGTATCACCGGTTTCCTTTATGGCTACACCTTC
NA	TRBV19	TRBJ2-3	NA	CASSIQGPRTDTQYF	TGTGCCAGTAGTATTCAGGGGCCCCGCACAGATACGCAGTATTTT
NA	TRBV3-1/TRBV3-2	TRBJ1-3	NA	CASSRGRDTIYF	TGTGCCAGCAGCCGAGGTAGAGACACCATATATTTT
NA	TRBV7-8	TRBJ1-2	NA	CASSLIPGPYGYTF	TGTGCCAGCAGCTTAATCCCAGGTCCCTATGGCTACACCTTC
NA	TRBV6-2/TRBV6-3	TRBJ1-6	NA	CASSYPRTQGSPLHF	TGTGCCAGCAGTTACCCACGGACCCAGGGTTCACCCCTCCACTTT
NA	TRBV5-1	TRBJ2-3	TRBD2	CASSFSGGTSTDTQYF	TGCGCCAGCAGCTTTAGCGGGGGGACTAGCACAGATACGCAGTATTTT
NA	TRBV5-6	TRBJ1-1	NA	CASSLPTAPNTEAFF	TGTGCCAGCAGCCTACCCACAGCCCCGAACACTGAAGCTTTCTTT
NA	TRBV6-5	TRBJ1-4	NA	CASSSQGVANEKLFF	TGTGCCAGCAGTTCCCAGGGTGTCGCTAATGAAAAACTGTTTTTT
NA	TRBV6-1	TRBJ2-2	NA	CASSARVGLDTGELFF	TGTGCCAGCAGTGCCAGGGTAGGGTTGGACACCGGGGAGCTGTTTTTT
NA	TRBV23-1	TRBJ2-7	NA	CASRDRNYEQYF	TGCGCCAGCAGGGACAGAAACTACGAGCAGTACTTC
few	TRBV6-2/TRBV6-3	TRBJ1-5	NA	CASSYTGFSNQPQHF	TGTGCCAGCAGTTACACGGGGTTTAGCAATCAGCCCCAGCATTTT
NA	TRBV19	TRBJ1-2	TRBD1	CASWDRAVYGYTF	TGTGCCAGTTGGGACAGGGCGGTCTATGGCTACACCTTC
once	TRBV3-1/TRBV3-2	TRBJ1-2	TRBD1	CASSRLDRNNYGYTF	TGTGCCAGCAGCCGATTGGACAGGAATAACTATGGCTACACCTTC
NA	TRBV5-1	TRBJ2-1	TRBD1	CASSPGTTGGYNEQFF	TGCGCCAGCAGTCCTGGTACCACAGGGGGTTACAATGAGCAGTTCTTC
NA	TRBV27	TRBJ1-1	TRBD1	CASSFGDRVAEAFF	TGTGCCAGCAGTTTCGGGGACAGGGTCGCTGAAGCTTTCTTT
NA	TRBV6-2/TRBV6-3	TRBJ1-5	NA	CASSYPRRGLGNQPQHF	TGTGCCAGCAGTTACCCGCGGAGGGGCTTGGGCAATCAGCCCCAGCATTTT
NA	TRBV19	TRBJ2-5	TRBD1	CASTYSGQGQETQYF	TGTGCCAGTACATACTCGGGACAGGGGCAAGAGACCCAGTACTTC
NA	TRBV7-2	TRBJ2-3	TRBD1	CASSGWDRGLQDTQYF	TGTGCCAGCAGCGGCTGGGACAGGGGACTCCAAGATACGCAGTATTTT
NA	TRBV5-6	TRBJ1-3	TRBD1	CASSPTGGRSGNTIYF	TGTGCCAGCAGCCCTACAGGGGGCCGCTCTGGAAACACCATATATTTT
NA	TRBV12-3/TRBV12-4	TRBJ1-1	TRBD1	CASSPGTGAFF	TGTGCCAGCAGTCCAGGGACAGGAGCTTTCTTT
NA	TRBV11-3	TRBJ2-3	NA	CASSPGSGSDTQYF	TGTGCCAGCTCACCCGGGAGCGGGTCAGATACGCAGTATTTT
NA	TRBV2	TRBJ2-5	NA	CASSGRGGQETQYF	TGTGCCAGCAGTGGCAGGGGCGGCCAAGAGACCCAGTACTTC
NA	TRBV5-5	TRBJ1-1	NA	CASSLDPGLNTEAFF	TGTGCCAGCAGCTTGGATCCAGGCTTAAACACTGAAGCTTTCTTT
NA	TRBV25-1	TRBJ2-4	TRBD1	CASSDSGQAAKNIQYF	TGTGCCAGCAGTGATTCGGGACAGGCGGCCAAAAACATTCAGTACTTC
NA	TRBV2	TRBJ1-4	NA	CASRRVNEKLFF	TGTGCCAGCAGACGGGTAAATGAAAAACTGTTTTTT
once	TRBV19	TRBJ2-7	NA	CASSTRGASYEQYF	TGTGCCAGTAGTACCCGGGGGGCCTCCTACGAGCAGTACTTC
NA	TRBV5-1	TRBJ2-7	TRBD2	CASSLEAGRGEQYF	TGCGCCAGCAGCTTGGAGGCAGGGAGGGGCGAGCAGTACTTC